These 28 T cell receptor beta chains were all obtained from the same sample, sequenced in a study of cytomegalovirus exposure and HLA in healthy donors. Amplification used 60 Vbeta primers and 13 Jbeta primers. Sequenced by immunoSEQ multiplex PCR; TCRdb stores in-frame clones only, minus some. The sample shows 200,000 to 250,000 clones, 70% to 85% of them seen only once. Sequencing used PBMCs. These receptors were obtained from a woman between 55 and 75 years old in good health and CMV-seropositive.

The chain is built from TRBV21-1 and TRBJ2-2; the D call of TRBD1 is as the table states it, not checked on the DNA. TRBV21-1 is described as a pseudogene. The CDR3 contains 15 residues. DNA for the CDR3: TGTGCCAGCAGCAATCAGGTAGGTGCCCCCGGGGAGCTGTTTTTT. It specifies CASSNQVGAPGELFF.

The J gene is TRBJ1-6, the V gene TRBV30; possibly TRBD1 for D (5 bases). From germline, CDR1 is GTSNPN and CDR2 SVGIG (reference sequence). V gave up 7 bases and J gave up 0 bases, with 10 bases separating them. This CDR3 is 14 amino acids long. CDR3 loop: CASRQSSYNSPLHF. The CDR3, as DNA: TGTGCCTCCCGACAGAGCTCCTATAATTCACCCCTCCACTTT.

Only a few counts were recorded for this clone. The chain couples TRBV2 to TRBJ1-1; 8 bases are shared with TRBD1. Germline CDR1 is SNHLY and CDR2 is FYNNEI. The V gene end was trimmed by 5 bases and the J gene end by 10 bases; junction bases not matched to a gene: 15. This CDR3 has 15 amino acids. CDR3 protein: CASSTQGAQDSRAFF. CDR3 coding DNA: TGTGCCAGCAGTACTCAGGGGGCGCAGGACTCGCGAGCTTTCTTT.

The genes are TRBV5-1 and TRBJ2-1; 13 bases fit TRBD2. The germline V gene encodes CDR1 SGHRS and CDR2 YFSETQ. This CDR3 contains 16 residues. The V segment lost 0 bases and the J segment 8 bases; nucleotides outside the gene matches: 5. CDR3 bases: TGCGCCAGCAGCTTGGGGACTAGCGGGAGTGGGGATGAGCAGTTCTTC. Its protein is CASSLGTSGSGDEQFF.

This rearrangement joins TRBV5-4 to TRBJ1-2; D perhaps matches TRBD1 (5 bases). Trimming removed 1 base from V and 0 bases from J, with 13 bases in between. There are 16 residues in the CDR3. Germline V gene sequence: CDR1 SGHNT, CDR2 YYREEE (reference sequence). CDR3 region: CASSLRVGLANYGYTF. CDR3 sequence (DNA): TGTGCCAGCAGCTTGCGCGTGGGACTAGCTAACTATGGCTACACCTTC.

This rearrangement joins TRBV4-2 to TRBJ1-4, with no clear D. Germline-derived CDR1 and CDR2 are LGHNA and YNFKEQ. V lost 2 bases to trimming and J lost 5 bases, with 12 bases between them. There are 15 residues in the CDR3. CDR3 loop: CASSQRLGLNEKLFF. Written as DNA, the CDR3 is TGTGCCAGCAGCCAAAGACTGGGTTTGAATGAAAAACTGTTTTTT.

This clone was counted once. CDR3 region: CASSPLGTEYLNTEAFF. The CDR3 DNA reads TGTGCCAGCTCACCACTCGGGACAGAATACTTGAACACTGAAGCTTTCTTT. The rearrangement uses TRBV18 and TRBJ1-1; 7 positions agree with TRBD1. Trimming at V came to 1 base and at J to 0 bases, leaving 8 bases not matched to a gene. CDR1 KGHSH and CDR2 LQKENI come from the germline V gene. The CDR3 has 17 residues.

The chain uses TRBV5-4 and TRBJ1-4; TRBD1 matches 7 bases. V shed 4 bases and J 4 bases; nucleotides not matched to a gene: 10. Germline V gene data show CDR1 as SGHNT and CDR2 as YYREEE (reference sequence). This CDR3 comprises 16 residues. This CDR3 is CASSGGTVSSNEKLFF. The CDR3 DNA sequence: TGTGCCAGCAGCGGCGGGACAGTTTCAAGTAATGAAAAACTGTTTTTT.

This chain connects TRBV4-3 to TRBJ2-5; TRBD1 is a possible D gene (5 bases). V was pared by 6 bases and J by 1 base, with 18 bases between. CDR3 length: 16 amino acids. The germline V gene has CDR1 LGHNA and CDR2 YSLEER. The DNA for the CDR3 is TGCGCCAGCAGTATCCTTGTAGGGGCAGGCCAAGAGACCCAGTACTTC. It translates to CASSILVGAGQETQYF.

This chain connects TRBV19 to TRBJ1-4, with a weak D call TRBD1 (6 bases). Germline V gives CDR1 LNHDA, CDR2 SQIVND (reference sequence). Trimming took 2 bases from V and 3 from J, leaving 10 bases between them. The CDR3 sequence is 15 residues long. CDR3 in amino acids: CASSIQGQANEKLFF. CDR3 coding DNA: TGTGCCAGTAGTATACAGGGGCAAGCTAATGAAAAACTGTTTTTT.

V usage is TRBV6-1 and J usage is TRBJ1-2, with TRBD1 matching 9 bases. With V trimmed by 7 bases and J by 7 bases, 13 bases remained unmatched. The CDR3 has 15 amino acids. Looked up from germline, CDR1 is MNHNS and CDR2 is SASEGT. DNA of the CDR3: TGTGCCAGCACTAGATACACAGGGGGCTCGGGTGGCTACACCTTC. It yields the protein CASTRYTGGSGGYTF.

This sequence joins TRBV5-1 and TRBJ2-1, with TRBD2 matching 7 bases. Germline V gene lookup returns CDR1 SGHRS and CDR2 YFSETQ. V lost 2 bases and J lost 7; bases outside the gene matches: 12. The CDR3 contains 16 residues. CDR3 amino acids: CASSFIPSGAGNEQFF. CDR3 DNA sequence: TGCGCCAGCAGCTTTATTCCCAGCGGGGCTGGGAATGAGCAGTTCTTC.

This chain connects TRBV7-8 to TRBJ1-3, with TRBD1 identical over 10 bases. With 5 bases clipped from V and 3 bases from J, the junction kept 7 bases outside the gene matches. Germline V CDR1 and CDR2: SGHVS, FQNEAQ. There are 16 residues in the CDR3. In DNA form, the CDR3 reads TGTGCCAGCAGCCAGTGGGGACAGGGGATTGGAAACACCATATATTTT. It yields the protein CASSQWGQGIGNTIYF.

The table lists this clone with a count of one. The J gene is TRBJ1-6, the V gene TRBV6-4; 10 bases map to TRBD1. The germline gives CDR1 MRHNA, CDR2 SNTAGT. After removal of 2 bases from V and 11 bases from J, the junction contained 6 bases not matched to a gene. The CDR3 consists of 15 residues. CDR3 sequence: CASSDMGQGRTPLHF. CDR3 nucleotides: TGTGCCAGCAGTGACATGGGACAGGGGAGGACACCCCTCCACTTT.

A single count supports this clone. Other DNA sequences from this sample encode an identical CDR3 as well. This chain uses TRBV5-1 with TRBJ2-2, with D possibly matching TRBD1 (5 bases). The CDR3 runs 14 residues. V was pared by 2 bases and J by 2 bases, with 7 bases between. CDR1 is SGHRS, CDR2 YFSETQ, per germline. Written as DNA, the CDR3 is TGCGCCAGCAGCTTAGGACAAAACACCGGGGAGCTGTTTTTT. Amino acid sequence: CASSLGQNTGELFF.

The chain carries TRBV6-4 and TRBJ2-2; 10 bases match TRBD2. The CDR3 length is 15 residues. Per germline, CDR1 MRHNA and CDR2 SNTAGT. Trimming at V came to 6 bases and at J to 4 bases, leaving 5 bases not matched to a gene. The CDR3: CASRELAGPTGELFF. The CDR3 DNA is TGTGCCAGCAGAGAACTAGCGGGGCCCACCGGGGAGCTGTTTTTT.

V and J are TRBV7-9 and TRBJ1-4, with TRBD1 matching 7 bases. The CDR3 consists of 14 residues. V was clipped by 1 base and J by 8 bases; unmatched bases: 4. The germline V gene has CDR1 SEHNR and CDR2 FQNEAQ (reference sequence). The CDR3 DNA is TGTGCCAGCAGCTTAGGACAGGGCAGCGAAAAACTGTTTTTT. Translated: CASSLGQGSEKLFF.

This clone showed up just once. This chain links TRBV18 with TRBJ1-4; D remains ambiguous. Germline values: CDR1 KGHSH, CDR2 LQKENI. The CDR3 is 14 residues long. Trimming cost V 2 bases and J 8 bases, with 12 bases left between them. The CDR3 sequence: CASSPDGPREKLFF. The DNA for the CDR3 is TGTGCCAGCTCACCAGACGGCCCGAGGGAAAAACTGTTTTTT.

The genes are TRBV18 and TRBJ1-1; 7 bases are a match to TRBD1. With V trimmed by 3 bases and J by 6 bases, 7 bases remained unmatched. Per the germline V gene, CDR1 is KGHSH and CDR2 is LQKENI. The CDR3 extends over 14 amino acids. The CDR3 reads CASSPSTGNAEAFF. Written as DNA, the CDR3 is TGTGCCAGCTCACCGTCGACAGGGAATGCTGAAGCTTTCTTT.

The chain employs TRBV27 and TRBJ1-5, with D uncertain. The length of the CDR3 is 16 residues. V lost 7 bases and J 0 bases, leaving 16 bases between the germline ends. Per germline, CDR1 MNHEY and CDR2 SMNVEV (reference sequence). The CDR3 DNA is TGTGCCAGCATCCCCCCCCGGGGTTCTAGCAATCAGCCCCAGCATTTT. It specifies CASIPPRGSSNQPQHF.

The rearrangement uses TRBV18 and TRBJ2-5, with 8 nucleotides matching TRBD1. This CDR3 has 13 amino acids. The germline gives CDR1 KGHSH, CDR2 LQKENI. V dropped 4 bases and J dropped 4; count of bases not matched to a gene: 2. The CDR3 region has the DNA TGTGCCAGCTCACTCGGGACAGGAGAGACCCAGTACTTC. Translation gives CASSLGTGETQYF.

The table lists this clone with a few counts. This sequence joins TRBV5-1 and TRBJ2-1, with TRBD2 matching 12 bases. The CDR3 totals 16 residues. The V gene's germline CDR1 is SGHRS and CDR2 YFSETQ. J was trimmed by 7 bases and V by 4 bases; bases with no gene match: 9. Here the CDR3 reads CASSQSSGGVSNEQFF. The DNA of the CDR3 is TGCGCCAGCAGCCAATCTAGCGGGGGGGTATCAAATGAGCAGTTCTTC.

This clone appeared once. The rearrangement uses TRBV18 and TRBJ1-6; 8 positions match TRBD1. V lost 2 bases, J lost 9 bases, and 6 bases stayed unmatched. Germline assignment: CDR1 KGHSH and CDR2 LQKENI. CDR3 length equals 15 residues. The CDR3 protein is CASSPGQGTASPLHF. The CDR3 DNA is TGTGCCAGCTCACCAGGACAGGGAACCGCTTCACCCCTCCACTTT.

This chain joins TRBV5-1 and TRBJ2-1; 7 bases agree with TRBD2. The J segment lost 3 bases and the V segment lost 4 bases, leaving 16 bases of the junction unmatched. The CDR3 consists of 18 residues. The germline gives CDR1 SGHRS, CDR2 YFSETQ. The CDR3 region has the DNA TGCGCCAGCAGCCCGGAGGGCTTAGCGGGCGGCATCTACAATGAGCAGTTCTTC. Its translation is CASSPEGLAGGIYNEQFF.

This chain links TRBV30 with TRBJ2-5; D may be TRBD1 (5 bases). V was cut by 0 bases and J by 5 bases, with 13 bases left in between. The CDR3 extends over 14 amino acids. Germline-derived CDR1 and CDR2 are GTSNPN and SVGIG (reference sequence). The DNA of the CDR3 is TGTGCCTGGAGTGTATTAGGGGTTAGGGAGACCCAGTACTTC. This codes for CAWSVLGVRETQYF.

The V call is TRBV27, the J call TRBJ1-4, with 7 bases identical to TRBD1. Germline CDR1 reads MNHEY; CDR2 reads SMNVEV (reference sequence). J gave up 8 bases and V 6 bases, and 9 bases lay outside the gene matches. This CDR3 spans 14 amino acids. CDR3 nucleotides: TGTGCCAGCAGACCCCAGGGGGTTCGAGAAAAACTGTTTTTT. Residues: CASRPQGVREKLFF.

The J gene is TRBJ1-1, the V gene TRBV6-5, with D hard to call. CDR3 length: 15 amino acids. Germline V lookup: CDR1 MNHEY, CDR2 SVGAGI. Deletions cut 2 bases from V and 2 bases from J, with 12 bases between. CDR3 in DNA: TGTGCCAGCAGTTACGGCAGCGGAGAAAACACTGAAGCTTTCTTT. Translation gives CASSYGSGENTEAFF.

The rearrangement uses TRBV5-4 and TRBJ2-5; TRBD2 might be the D (6 bases). This CDR3 contains 14 residues. Germline values: CDR1 SGHNT, CDR2 YYREEE (reference sequence). V was clipped by 0 bases and J by 5 bases, with 11 bases between them. The CDR3 bases are TGTGCCAGCAGCTTGGCTGGAGGGCTGGAGACCCAGTACTTC. This translates into CASSLAGGLETQYF.